This is a list of T cell receptor beta chains from one sample in a study of CD8 T cells in ankylosing spondylitis. MiXCR, run by TCRdb on the 5' RACE reads, gives a single entry per CDR3 protein. The table has 500,000 to 650,000 distinct CDR3 sequences, roughly 5.2% seen once. Sequencing was done on a sample of blood, either unsorted or a sorted T cell fraction (not recorded which). The receptors derive from a male donor with ankylosing spondylitis. Each CDR3 is given with its conserved first and last residue. The order of the fields is V gene, D gene, J gene, CDR3 protein. D genes are given only for firm matches.

>TRBV4-3|NA|TRBJ1-2
CASSQQGRGYTF
>TRBV15|NA|TRBJ2-7
CATSFGSGYYEQYF
>TRBV7-9|NA|TRBJ2-3
CASSFGRLTDTQYF
>TRBV5-1|TRBD2|TRBJ2-1
CASSLWSGGRNEQFF
>TRBV5-6|NA|TRBJ1-5
CASSSGRGGRLQPQHF
>TRBV27|NA|TRBJ1-1
CASSLRREMPAFF
>TRBV7-2|NA|TRBJ1-2
CASSLETSLNYGYTF
>TRBV5-4|NA|TRBJ1-1
CASSSGGGATEAFF
>TRBV7-2|NA|TRBJ2-7
CASSYWDLVSYEQYF
>TRBV12-3/TRBV12-4|NA|TRBJ2-2
CASTQAPGGVDTGELFF
>TRBV5-6|NA|TRBJ2-6
CASSIYRDKKTSGANVLTF
>TRBV12-3/TRBV12-4|NA|TRBJ2-7
CASSLGGSNEQYF
>TRBV7-2|NA|TRBJ1-3
CASSARGSSGNTIYF
>TRBV15|NA|TRBJ2-3
CATSRVRQGTDTQYF
>TRBV9|TRBD1|TRBJ1-5
CASSAGQINQPQHF
>TRBV7-6|NA|TRBJ2-2
CASSSITGGTGELFF
>TRBV4-2|TRBD1|TRBJ1-1
CASSQQDRVAEAFF
>TRBV6-1|NA|TRBJ1-5
CASSPLRGQPQHF
>TRBV7-9|NA|TRBJ2-2
CASSSFGAGELFF
>TRBV20-1|TRBD2|TRBJ2-3
CSATTGTSGRRDTQYF
>TRBV28|TRBD2|TRBJ2-2
CASSFLIAGNELFF
>TRBV27|TRBD2|TRBJ2-1
CASSPPGSGSIHEQFF
>TRBV6-5|NA|TRBJ1-1
CASSYRSPGNTEAFF
>TRBV5-1|TRBD1|TRBJ2-5
CASSLAGTGAQETQYF
>TRBV15|NA|TRBJ2-7
CATSARQPLSSYEQYF
>TRBV11-2|NA|TRBJ2-7
CASSLEAGEQYF
>TRBV6-2/TRBV6-3|TRBD2|TRBJ2-7
CASETGGILYEQYF
>TRBV11-2|NA|TRBJ1-4
CASSLVRGSEKLFF
>TRBV29-1|TRBD1|TRBJ2-5
CSVVHRGQETQYF
>TRBV20-1|NA|TRBJ2-1
CSASHARTPRRSNEQFF
>TRBV4-2|TRBD2|TRBJ2-1
CASSQDPAGGYNEQFF